This TCR beta chain stems from a study of blood T cell repertoires in COVID-19. Looking at the study overall: PBMCs, B-cell-depleted T cells, or T cells were the source of the cDNA or gDNA that made up the material.

V lost 4 bases and J 0 bases, leaving 15 bases between the germline ends. The V gene's germline CDR1 is SGHTS and CDR2 YDEGEE. The CDR3 has 16 amino acids. Produced via immunoSEQ multiplex PCR; TCRdb's table is partial and in-frame only. The repertoire holds about 160,000 clones, around 74% seen once, with 2.5% to 3.5% in the top ten. This clone has only one observation. V gene TRBV5-8 combines with J gene TRBJ2-3; perhaps TRBD1 as D (6 bases). Sequences were obtained from peripheral blood. This TCR came from a man in his 70s with acute or convalescent COVID-19. CDR3 coding DNA: TGTGCCAGCAGCGTAGGGGGAGCAGCTAGCACAGATACGCAGTATTTT. It is translated as CASSVGGAASTDTQYF.